This TCR beta chain originates from a study of cytomegalovirus exposure and HLA in healthy donors. Study-level findings and limits: Later analysis associated a missense DCLRE1C variant with TCR beta V- and J-gene trimming. Reportedly, fewer N-insertions than the roughly 600-donor mean appeared in an Asian-associated ancestry cluster in a later analysis. CMV antigen specificity of three CMV-associated chains was confirmed in vitro.

The study ran its PCR with 60 Vbeta and 13 Jbeta primers. Generated by immunoSEQ multiplex PCR, the TCRdb table keeps only in-frame clones and is missing some. The table includes more than 95,000 clones, over 80% detected once. Points on this clone: Its specificity is unknown. Other DNA sequences in this specimen translate into the identical CDR3.

The CDR3 totals 12 residues. V lost 2 bases to trimming and J lost 4 bases, with 3 bases between them. CDR1 is SNHLY, CDR2 FYNNEI, per germline. Sequencing used PBMCs. The chain joins TRBV2 to TRBJ1-3; D is undetermined. The receptor comes from a man between 18 and 35 years old in good health and CMV-seronegative. The CDR3 DNA reads TGTGCCAGCAGTGAATCGGGAAACACCATATATTTT. Amino acid sequence: CASSESGNTIYF.